This T cell receptor (beta chain) appears in the sequencing data of a study of chemoradiotherapy in HPV16-positive cancers. Generated by immunoSEQ multiplex PCR, the TCRdb table keeps only in-frame clones and is missing some. Counted here are roughly 4,000 clones, about 72% occurring once; the ten biggest clones make up around 10%. Germline CDR1 reads MDHEN; CDR2 reads SYDVKM. V lost 5 bases and J 2 bases, leaving 16 bases between the germline ends. The CDR3 extends over 16 amino acids. The receptor was derived from a human donor with HPV-associated anogenital cancer. The V call is TRBV28, the J call TRBJ1-5; D remains unclear. The input for sequencing was tumor tissue, taken from a patient who underwent chemoradiotherapy. As DNA, the CDR3 is TGTGCCAGCAGTCCACCGCCTCTTGGTGGCAATCAGCCCCAGCATTTT. It is translated as CASSPPPLGGNQPQHF.